The 9 T cell receptor beta chains below all came from one sample that was sequenced in a study of T cell changes during pregnancy in multiple sclerosis. This table comes from immunoSEQ multiplex PCR, and its TCRdb copy is limited to in-frame clones, with some not included. The table lists about 85,000 clones, 91% of them singletons, with under 3% in the top ten. The sequences come from peripheral blood, collected in the first trimester of pregnancy. These receptors were collected from a female donor with multiple sclerosis, enrolled in a pregnancy study.

This clone has a single count. The V call is TRBV28, the J call TRBJ2-1; TRBD1 matches 9 bases. V shed 4 bases, J shed 6 bases, and the junction held 4 bases outside the gene matches. CDR1 and CDR2 from the germline V gene are MDHEN and SYDVKM. CDR3 length: 14 residues. CDR3 nucleotides: TGTGCCAGCAGTTCCCGGGACAGGGTCAATGAGCAGTTCTTC. This gives the protein CASSSRDRVNEQFF. The variable domain in full, with the rest retrieved from reference TRBV28 and TRBJ2-1, is DVKVTQSSRYLVKRTGEKVFLECVQDMDHENMFWYRQDPGLGLRLIYFSYDVKMKEKGDIPEGYSVSREKKERFSLILESASTNQTSMYLCASSSRDRVNEQFFGPGTRLTVL.

This chain connects TRBV19 to TRBJ1-6, with TRBD1 as a possible D gene (6 bases). The V end lost 7 bases, the J end lost 7 bases, and 14 bases lay between the germline ends. This CDR3 comprises 14 residues. Looked up from germline, CDR1 is LNHDA and CDR2 is SQIVND (reference sequence). CDR3 nucleotides: TGTGCCAGTATGGGAGCAGGGGACAATTCACCCCTCCACTTT. It specifies CASMGAGDNSPLHF.

The chain combines TRBV6-6 with TRBJ1-6, with D unresolved. Germline CDR1 is MNHNY and CDR2 is SVGAGI (reference sequence). This CDR3 is built from 12 residues. Between the trimmed V and J ends, which lost 4 bases and 12 bases, there was a span of 10 bases. This CDR3 reads CASSSAGLPLHF. DNA of the CDR3: TGTGCCAGCAGTTCCGCAGGCTTACCCCTCCACTTT.

V gene TRBV14 combines with J gene TRBJ2-1, with 7 nucleotides matching TRBD2. The trim removed 3 bases at V and 1 base at J, leaving 6 bases unmatched. The germline V gene has CDR1 SGHDN and CDR2 FVKESK. CDR3 size: 16 residues. CDR3 coding DNA: TGTGCCAGCAGCCACCCATCCGGGGGGTCCTACAATGAGCAGTTCTTC. This gives the protein CASSHPSGGSYNEQFF. The complete variable domain, with remaining parts taken from reference TRBV14 and TRBJ2-1, reads EAGVTQFPSHSVIEKGQTVTLRCDPISGHDNLYWYRRVMGKEIKFLLHFVKESKQDESGMPNNRFLAERTGGTYSTLKVQPAELEDSGVYFCASSHPSGGSYNEQFFGPGTRLTVL.

V gene TRBV2 combines with J gene TRBJ2-1, with unresolved D. Germline loops: CDR1 SNHLY, CDR2 FYNNEI. CDR3 size: 13 residues. With 4 bases removed from V and 7 bases from J, the gap between germline ends came to 11 bases. Written as DNA, the CDR3 is TGTGCCAGCAGTGTGTTTCGACTGAATGAGCAGTTCTTC. The encoded protein is CASSVFRLNEQFF.

The V call is TRBV4-1, the J call TRBJ2-3; D perhaps matches TRBD2 (5 bases). V shed 0 bases and J shed 2 bases, with 12 bases lying between them. The CDR3 spans 16 residues. Germline V gene sequence: CDR1 MGHRA, CDR2 YSYEKL. The CDR3 sequence is CASSQDTAAVTDTQYF. The CDR3 DNA reads TGCGCCAGCAGCCAAGATACAGCGGCAGTCACAGATACGCAGTATTTT.

The chain recombines TRBV2 with TRBJ2-2; D perhaps matches TRBD2 (6 bases). Germline CDR1 and CDR2: SNHLY and FYNNEI. V lost 7 bases, J lost 2 bases, and 11 bases lay in between. The CDR3 runs to 14 residues. Here the CDR3 DNA reads TGTGCCAGCACCGGGACTTCTAACACCGGGGAGCTGTTTTTT. Residues: CASTGTSNTGELFF.

J is TRBJ2-5 and V is TRBV29-1; TRBD2 matches at 12 bases. The J segment lost 4 bases and the V segment lost 6 bases, leaving 6 bases of the junction unmatched. CDR3 size: 14 residues. Germline assignment: CDR1 SQVTM and CDR2 ANQGSEA. The CDR3 sequence: CSVWTSGTIETQYF. Here the CDR3 DNA reads TGCAGCGTATGGACTAGCGGGACCATAGAGACCCAGTACTTC.

The chain links TRBV4-1 to TRBJ1-4; D is unresolved. The CDR3 is made up of 15 amino acids. V was clipped by 3 bases and J by 8 bases, with 16 bases between them. Germline CDR1 MGHRA, CDR2 YSYEKL. CDR3 DNA sequence: TGCGCCAGCAGCCAGACTCTCTTAGATGGGGAAAAACTGTTTTTT. The encoded protein is CASSQTLLDGEKLFF.